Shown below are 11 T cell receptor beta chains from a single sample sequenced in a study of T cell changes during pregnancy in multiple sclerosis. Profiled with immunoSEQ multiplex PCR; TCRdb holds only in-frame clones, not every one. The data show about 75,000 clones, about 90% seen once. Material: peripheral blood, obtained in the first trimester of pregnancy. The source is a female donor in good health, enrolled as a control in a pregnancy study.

The CDR3 nucleotides read TGTGCCAGCAGCTTCACCTCCCGAGGACAGGGACCCCACAATGAGCAGTTCTTC. Translation gives CASSFTSRGQGPHNEQFF. The chain is built from TRBV7-9 and TRBJ2-1, with TRBD1 matching over 8 bases. Losses at the gene ends were 3 bases for V and 5 bases for J; bases not matched to a gene: 15. The CDR3 is 18 amino acids. The V gene's germline CDR1 is SEHNR and CDR2 FQNEAQ (reference sequence).

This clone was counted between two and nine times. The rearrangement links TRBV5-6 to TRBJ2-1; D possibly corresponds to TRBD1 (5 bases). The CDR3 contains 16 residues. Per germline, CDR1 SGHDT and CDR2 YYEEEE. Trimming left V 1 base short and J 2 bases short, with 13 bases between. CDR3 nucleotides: TGTGCCAGCAGCTTGAAGGGGCAGGGCGCCTACAATGAGCAGTTCTTC. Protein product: CASSLKGQGAYNEQFF.

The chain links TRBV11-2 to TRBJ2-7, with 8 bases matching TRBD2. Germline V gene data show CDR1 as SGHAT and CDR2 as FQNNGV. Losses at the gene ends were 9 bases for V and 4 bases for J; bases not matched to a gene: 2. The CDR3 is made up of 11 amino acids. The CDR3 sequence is CASSGTYEQYF. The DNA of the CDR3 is TGTGCCAGTAGCGGGACTTACGAGCAGTACTTC.

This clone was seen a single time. DNA for the CDR3: TGTGCCAGCAGTTCCGACAGGGCCCCCGCCGAGCAGTACTTC. Translating gives CASSSDRAPAEQYF. V gene TRBV6-5 combines with J gene TRBJ2-7; 7 positions agree with TRBD1. After removal of 4 bases from V and 6 bases from J, the junction contained 9 bases not matched to a gene. The CDR3 totals 14 residues. Germline values: CDR1 MNHEY, CDR2 SVGAGI.

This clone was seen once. The CDR3 bases are TGCGCCAGCAGCCCGGACAGGGTCTATGGCTACACCTTC. This sequence encodes CASSPDRVYGYTF. The chain employs TRBV5-1 and TRBJ1-2; 8 bases are shared with TRBD1. The J segment lost 4 bases and the V segment lost 4 bases, leaving 3 bases of the junction unmatched. Germline lookup yields CDR1 SGHRS and CDR2 YFSETQ. CDR3 length equals 13 residues.

CDR3 bases: TGTGCCAGCAGCCAACGACAGGGCCGCTACGAGCAGTACTTC. Translated: CASSQRQGRYEQYF. The chain combines TRBV4-2 with TRBJ2-7; 7 bases line up with TRBD1. V lost 2 bases, J lost 3 bases, and 4 bases stayed unmatched. The CDR3 spans 14 residues. Germline V gene data show CDR1 as LGHNA and CDR2 as YNFKEQ.

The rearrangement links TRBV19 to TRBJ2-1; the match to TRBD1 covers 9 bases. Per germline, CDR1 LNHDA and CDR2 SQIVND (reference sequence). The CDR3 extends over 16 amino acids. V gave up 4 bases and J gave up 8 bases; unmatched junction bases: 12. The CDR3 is CASSNRGTGLRDEQFF. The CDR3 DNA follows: TGTGCCAGTAGTAACCGCGGGACAGGGCTTAGGGATGAGCAGTTCTTC.

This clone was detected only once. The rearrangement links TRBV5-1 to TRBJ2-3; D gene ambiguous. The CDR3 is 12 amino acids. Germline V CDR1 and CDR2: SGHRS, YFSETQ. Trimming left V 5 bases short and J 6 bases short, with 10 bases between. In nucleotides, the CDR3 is TGCGCCAGCAGTCAACCACAGGATACGCAGTATTTT. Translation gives CASSQPQDTQYF.

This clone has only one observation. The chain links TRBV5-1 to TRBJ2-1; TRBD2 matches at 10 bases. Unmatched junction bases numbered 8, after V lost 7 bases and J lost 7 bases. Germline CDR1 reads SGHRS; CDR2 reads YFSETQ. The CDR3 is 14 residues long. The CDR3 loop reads CASRILAGDNEQFF. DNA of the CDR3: TGCGCCAGCCGAATTCTAGCGGGGGATAATGAGCAGTTCTTC. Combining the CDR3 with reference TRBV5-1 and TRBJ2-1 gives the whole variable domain KAGVTQTPRYLIKTRGQQVTLSCSPISGHRSVSWYQQTPGQGLQFLFEYFSETQRNKGNFPGRFSGRQFSNSRSEMNVSTLELGDSALYLCASRILAGDNEQFFGPGTRLTVL.

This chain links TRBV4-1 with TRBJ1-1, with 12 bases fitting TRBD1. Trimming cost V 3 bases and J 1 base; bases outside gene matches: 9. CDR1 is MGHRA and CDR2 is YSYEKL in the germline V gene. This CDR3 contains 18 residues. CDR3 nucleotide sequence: TGCGCCAGCAGCCAGATAACCGGGACAGGGGGCCGGAACACTGAAGCTTTCTTT. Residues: CASSQITGTGGRNTEAFF.

The CDR3 nucleotides read TGTGCCTGGCGGGGGGCGCGGGGCTATGGCTACACCTTC. Translation gives CAWRGARGYGYTF. This chain joins TRBV30 and TRBJ1-2; a possible D gene is TRBD1 (6 bases). The CDR3 runs to 13 residues. V was trimmed by 5 bases and J by 4 bases, leaving 14 bases between them. Germline-derived CDR1 and CDR2 are GTSNPN and SVGIG (reference sequence).